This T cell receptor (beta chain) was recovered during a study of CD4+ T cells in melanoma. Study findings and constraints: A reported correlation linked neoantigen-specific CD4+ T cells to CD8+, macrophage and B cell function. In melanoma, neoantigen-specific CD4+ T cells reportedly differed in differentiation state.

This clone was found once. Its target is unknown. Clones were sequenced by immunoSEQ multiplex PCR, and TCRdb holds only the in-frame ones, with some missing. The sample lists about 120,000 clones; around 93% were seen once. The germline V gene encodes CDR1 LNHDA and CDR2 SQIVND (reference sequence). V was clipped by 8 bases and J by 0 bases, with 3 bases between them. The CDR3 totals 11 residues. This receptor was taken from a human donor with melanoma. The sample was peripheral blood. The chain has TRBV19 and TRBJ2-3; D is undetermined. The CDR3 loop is CASESTDTQYF. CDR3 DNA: TGTGCCAGTGAGAGCACAGATACGCAGTATTTT.